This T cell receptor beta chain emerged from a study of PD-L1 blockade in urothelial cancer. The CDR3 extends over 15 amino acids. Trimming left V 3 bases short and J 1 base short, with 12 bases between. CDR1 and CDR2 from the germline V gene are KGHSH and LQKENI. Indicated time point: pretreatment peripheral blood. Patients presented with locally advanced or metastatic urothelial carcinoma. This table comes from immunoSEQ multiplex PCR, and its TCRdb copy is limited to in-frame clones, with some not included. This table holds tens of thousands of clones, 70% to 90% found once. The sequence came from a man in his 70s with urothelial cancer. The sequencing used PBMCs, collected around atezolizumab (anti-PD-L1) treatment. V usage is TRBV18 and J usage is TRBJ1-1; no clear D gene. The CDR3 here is CASSPSGESNTEAFF. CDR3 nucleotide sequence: TGTGCCAGCTCACCCTCCGGGGAGTCGAACACTGAAGCTTTCTTT. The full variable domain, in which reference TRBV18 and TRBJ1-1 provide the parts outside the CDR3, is NAGVMQNPRHLVRRRGQEARLRCSPMKGHSHVYWYRQLPEEGLKFMVYLQKENIIDESGMPKERFSAEFPKEGPSILRIQQVVRGDSAAYFCASSPSGESNTEAFFGQGTRLTVV.